The entry below describes one T cell receptor beta chain. Its antigen is not known. Specified time point: cycle 4 day 1 (C4D1), after five to seven weeks of nivolumab. Each patient relapsed following autologous stem cell transplantation, and prior brentuximab vedotin exposure differed. Patients had relapsed/refractory classical Hodgkin lymphoma with complete response, partial response or progressive disease as best response. This specimen comes from a study of PD-1 blockade in classical Hodgkin lymphoma. Study in general: Patients were infused with nivolumab 3 mg/kg every 2 weeks.

Study-wide findings and caveats: By cycle point C4D1, TCR diversity had risen significantly in CD4+ cells (but not CD8+ cells).

The table came from immunoSEQ multiplex PCR; TCRdb's copy has only in-frame clones and leaves some out. The sample has some 39,000 clones; more than 70% are singletons. Per germline, CDR1 LGHNA and CDR2 YNFKEQ. V lost 6 bases, J lost 4 bases, and 7 bases stayed unmatched. The CDR3 contains 15 residues. Sequences were derived from peripheral blood mononuclear cells (PBMCs), sampled before the fourth cycle of nivolumab. The chain is built from TRBV4-2 and TRBJ1-1; 11 nucleotides match TRBD1. This clonotype was obtained from a human donor with classical Hodgkin lymphoma. Here the CDR3 reads CASRGTGTGGTEAFF. DNA for the CDR3: TGTGCCAGCAGAGGCACCGGGACAGGGGGCACTGAAGCTTTCTTT.